This TCR beta chain stems from a study of blood T cell repertoires in COVID-19 (dated by TCRdb to the early 2020s). General notes on the study: Samples covering the acute and convalescent phases of COVID-19 were provided by collaborators in the United States, Italy and Spain. The samples were drawn from two sources: the first 160 participants of the ongoing ImmuneRACE study, and 1,200 or so subjects contributed by 6 global collaborators. The repertoires were released in a freely available public database meant as a resource for research on the immune response to SARS-CoV-2. Nearly every sample came with metadata listing a de-identified subject ID, COVID-19 status, age in years and sex. The material from the prospective study consisted of cDNA or gDNA derived from T cells, B-cell-depleted T cells, or PBMCs. Deeply sampled blood TCRbeta repertoires from subjects exposed to, actively infected with, or recovered from COVID-19 were included in the dataset. Where available, HLA class I and class II types were obtained from metadata supplied by the sample provider rather than from assay-based typing. The full study reports these points: How much clinical and demographic metadata was included differed by source and by participant, and the metadata was provided uncurated.

The germline V gene (reference sequence) sets CDR1 to LGHDT and CDR2 to YNNKEL. V ends up 4 bases short and J 9 bases short, with an unmatched junction base count of 10. The CDR3 runs 15 residues from the cysteine to the phenylalanine. Left in the record is the CDR3 DNA by itself, 45 bases read in frame from the first base. TCRbeta CDR3 regions were amplified from genomic DNA using the immunoSEQ Assay, a bias-controlled multiplex PCR. On the study's bioinformatics: The number of nucleated cells in each sample was estimated by amplification of reference gene primers within the assay. Sequence reads were collapsed and filtered to measure the absolute abundance of every unique TCRbeta CDR3 rearrangement. Productive Simpson clonality was computed per sample as the square root of Simpson's diversity index over productive rearrangements. TCRdb obtained this table from immuneACCESS and retained in-frame rearrangements with V and J assigned. These tables miss some clones; where compared with another copy, unresolved V genes account for less than half of the shortfall, and the remainder is unexplained. V and J calls plus clone size are reproduced from that table; the DNA served to infer D and trimming. This sample has over 45,000 clones in its table, and around four fifths of those were observed once. The ten largest clonotypes hold around 50% of the sample.

Collaborating institutions collected whole blood in K2EDTA tubes following their own protocols. For TCRbeta analysis, collaborators shipped samples in one of three forms: frozen whole blood, isolated PBMCs, or DNA extracted from either of those sample types. On this clone: It has no known antigen specificity. Base qualities were left out, and no much larger clone turns up one base away.

This clonotype was obtained from a man between 70 and 80 years old with acute or convalescent COVID-19. The sequenced material came from peripheral blood. The chain couples TRBV3-1 (or the pseudogene TRBV3-2) to TRBJ2-1; TRBD1 agrees with 9 junctional bases. The CDR3: CASSLSGTGWAEQFF. The DNA is as follows: TGTGCCAGCAGCCTATCCGGGACAGGGTGGGCTGAGCAGTTCTTC.